This TCR beta chain was identified during a study of early T cells in non-severe SARS-CoV-2 infection. Whole-study context: Chains from this unsorted whole-blood bulk RNA could not be paired. Study results and caveats: Private and CD4 specificities were missed by VDJdb matching, skewed to anti-spike CD8.

The library protocol tagged individual cDNA molecules with unique molecular identifiers. TCRdb fed the 5' RACE reads into MiXCR, producing one record per CDR3 protein. The repertoire holds about 19,000 distinct CDR3 sequences, with approximately 4% as singletons. In its sample, this clonotype ranks as medium-sized. Its antigen is currently unknown. Trimming removed 4 bases from V and 7 bases from J; junction bases left unmatched: 16. This CDR3 has 17 amino acids. Germline CDR1 is PRHDT and CDR2 is FYEKMQ (reference sequence). This chain connects TRBV13 to TRBJ2-7; 10 nucleotides line up with TRBD2. The clonotype was recovered from an adult who was a healthcare worker with PCR-confirmed SARS-CoV-2 infection or an uninfected control (not recorded which). Sequencing was done on a sample of whole blood. The CDR3 nucleotides are TGTGCCAGCAGCTCCTACCGGACTAGCGGCTCCTCCGGGGAGCAGTACTTC. Its translation is CASSSYRTSGSSGEQYF.